Detailed here is one TCR beta chain. Its antigen is still unknown. The data belong to a study of glioma-infiltrating T cells. Findings and limits, study-wide: Gliomas, especially low-grade, showed above-expected tissue-blood divergence; non-neoplastic patients showed below. Very few CDR3 sequences were shared between tissue and blood.

V shed 2 bases and J shed 0 bases, with 11 bases lying between them. The CDR3 totals 15 residues. Amplification of TCR alpha and beta CDR3 regions from RNA used iRepertoire nested multiplex PCR. Each CDR3 protein is one row after TCRdb ran MiXCR on the multiplex PCR reads. This table holds under 200,000 distinct CDR3 sequences, more than 25% found once. Material: glioma tissue, nonneoplastic brain tissue, or PBMCs (not recorded which). V is TRBV12-3 or TRBV12-4 and J is TRBJ2-7; unclear D gene. The clonotype originates from a human donor with low-grade glioma or glioblastoma, undergoing nonglioma brain surgery, or in good health (not recorded which). CDR3 sequence reads: CASSLTRRLSYEQYF. The CDR3 coding sequence is TGTGCCAGCAGTTTAACCCGACGGCTCTCCTACGAGCAGTACTTC.